This is a list of T cell receptor beta chains from one sample in a study of response to subunit inactivated influenza vaccine. Using its own MiXCR run on the RT-PCR reads, TCRdb lists one record per CDR3 protein. The sample lists some 160,000 distinct CDR3 sequences, roughly a tenth occurring once. Sequences were derived from non-naive T cells sorted from PBMCs, sampled roughly 48 days after vaccination. These receptors were obtained from a man aged 45 to 65 who received an inactivated influenza vaccine. The CDR3 runs from the conserved cysteine through the conserved F or W. D genes are given only for firm matches. Size is stated for part of the rows, as once, few or many counts, or as a class when the clone is expanded.

size: .; J: TRBJ2-7; V: TRBV7-9; D: TRBD1; DNA: TGTGCCAGCAGCTTACATACAGGGGTCTCCAACGAGCAGTACTTC; CDR3: CASSLHTGVSNEQYF
size: .; J: TRBJ2-3; V: TRBV28; D: .; DNA: TGTGCCAGCAGAGGGGGGGGTGGGGATACGCAGTATTTT; CDR3: CASRGGGGDTQYF
size: many; J: TRBJ2-5; V: TRBV20-1; D: .; DNA: TGCAGTGCCAGCGACCGGACCGCGGCCCAAGAGACCCAGTACTTC; CDR3: CSASDRTAAQETQYF
size: .; J: TRBJ2-1; V: TRBV6-5; D: .; DNA: TGTGCCAGCAGTTACTCGGGGGCGGGGCCCGGCTCCTACAATGAGCAGTTCTTC; CDR3: CASSYSGAGPGSYNEQFF
size: many; J: TRBJ2-2; V: TRBV6-5; D: .; DNA: TGTGCCAGCAGGAGACAGGTTCCGAACACCGGGGAGCTGTTTTTT; CDR3: CASRRQVPNTGELFF
size: few; J: TRBJ2-7; V: TRBV7-2; D: TRBD2; DNA: TGTGCCAGCAGCTTGGGAACTAGCGTCTACGAGCAGTACTTC; CDR3: CASSLGTSVYEQYF
size: .; J: TRBJ1-6; V: TRBV20-1; D: .; DNA: TGCAGTGCTAGAAGGCCAGACTATAATTCACCCCTCCACTTT; CDR3: CSARRPDYNSPLHF
size: many; J: TRBJ2-5; V: TRBV20-1; D: .; DNA: TGCAGTGCTAGCCGCCTACTAGGGCAAGAGACCCAGTACTTC; CDR3: CSASRLLGQETQYF
size: many; J: TRBJ1-3; V: TRBV7-2; D: .; DNA: TGTGCCAGCAGCTTAGAAGCAAGTGGGACGACCATATATTTT; CDR3: CASSLEASGTTIYF
size: few; J: TRBJ1-5; V: TRBV24-1; D: .; DNA: TGTGCCACCAGTGATTCATTACGACCTGAACCCCAGCATTTT; CDR3: CATSDSLRPEPQHF
size: .; J: TRBJ2-1; V: TRBV2; D: TRBD1; DNA: TGTGCCAGAACCGGGACAGGGAACAATGAGCAGTTCTTC; CDR3: CARTGTGNNEQFF
size: .; J: TRBJ1-3; V: TRBV12-3/TRBV12-4; D: .; DNA: TGTGCCAGCAGTTTTGCGGGGGGCTCTGGAAACACCATATATTTT; CDR3: CASSFAGGSGNTIYF
size: .; J: TRBJ2-5; V: TRBV20-1; D: .; DNA: TGCAGTGCTCCTGCGGGAAGCGGGGAGACCCAGTACTTC; CDR3: CSAPAGSGETQYF
size: .; J: TRBJ2-2; V: TRBV24-1; D: TRBD1; DNA: TGTGCCACCAGTAACAGGGGGCTAGGCGGGGAGCTGTTTTTT; CDR3: CATSNRGLGGELFF
size: many; J: TRBJ2-3; V: TRBV7-9; D: .; DNA: TGTGCCAGCGGGATCACAGATACGCAGTATTTT; CDR3: CASGITDTQYF
size: many; J: TRBJ2-3; V: TRBV20-1; D: .; DNA: TGCAGTGCTAGAGATGCTGTTAACACAGATACGCAGTATTTT; CDR3: CSARDAVNTDTQYF
size: few; J: TRBJ2-2; V: TRBV15; D: .; DNA: TGTGCCACCAGCAGAGGCGTAACCGGGGAGCTGTTTTTT; CDR3: CATSRGVTGELFF
size: many; J: TRBJ2-3; V: TRBV20-1; D: TRBD2; DNA: TGCAGTGCTAGTTCTGGGACTAGCGGGAGAGGAGATACGCAGTATTTT; CDR3: CSASSGTSGRGDTQYF
size: many; J: TRBJ1-1; V: TRBV29-1; D: .; DNA: TGCAGCGTTACGAGAGCGACGAACACTGAAGCTTTCTTT; CDR3: CSVTRATNTEAFF
size: many; J: TRBJ2-1; V: TRBV18; D: TRBD1; DNA: TGTGCCAGCTCACAGTTGACAGGGGGGAATGAGCAGTTCTTC; CDR3: CASSQLTGGNEQFF
size: .; J: TRBJ2-1; V: TRBV10-1; D: TRBD1; DNA: TGCGCCAGCAGTGGGGTTTTAGGACAGGGGAGCGGCAATGAGCAGTTCTTC; CDR3: CASSGVLGQGSGNEQFF
size: many; J: TRBJ2-7; V: TRBV11-2; D: .; DNA: TGTGCCAGCAGCCTCTTGAGCGCCGAGCAGTACTTC; CDR3: CASSLLSAEQYF
size: .; J: TRBJ2-1; V: TRBV11-1; D: TRBD1; DNA: TGTGCCAGCAGCTTACGTCAGGGGGAGTTCGATGAGCAGTTCTTC; CDR3: CASSLRQGEFDEQFF
size: .; J: TRBJ2-1; V: TRBV7-2; D: .; DNA: TGTGCCAGCAGCCCTCCCGGATCCTACAATGAGCAGTTCTTC; CDR3: CASSPPGSYNEQFF
size: .; J: TRBJ1-2; V: TRBV6-1; D: .; DNA: TGTGCCAGCAGTGAAGTGACAGTCTATGGCTACACCTTC; CDR3: CASSEVTVYGYTF
size: .; J: TRBJ1-4; V: TRBV7-9; D: .; DNA: TGTGCCAGCAGCTTACCTGGCGAGGAAAAACTGTTTTTT; CDR3: CASSLPGEEKLFF